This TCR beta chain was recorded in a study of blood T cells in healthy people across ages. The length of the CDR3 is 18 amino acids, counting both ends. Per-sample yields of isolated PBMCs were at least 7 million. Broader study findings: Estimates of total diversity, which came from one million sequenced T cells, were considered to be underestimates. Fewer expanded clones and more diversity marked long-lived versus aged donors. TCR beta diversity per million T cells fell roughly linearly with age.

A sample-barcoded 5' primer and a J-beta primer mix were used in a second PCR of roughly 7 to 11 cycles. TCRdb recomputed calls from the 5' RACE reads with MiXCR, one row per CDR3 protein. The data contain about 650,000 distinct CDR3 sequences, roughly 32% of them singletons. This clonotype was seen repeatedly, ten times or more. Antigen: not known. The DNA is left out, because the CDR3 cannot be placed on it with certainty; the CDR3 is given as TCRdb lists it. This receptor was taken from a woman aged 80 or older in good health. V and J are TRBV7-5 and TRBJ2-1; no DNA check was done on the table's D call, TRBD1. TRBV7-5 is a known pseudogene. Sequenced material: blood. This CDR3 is CISVPEAYRVSSYNEQFF.